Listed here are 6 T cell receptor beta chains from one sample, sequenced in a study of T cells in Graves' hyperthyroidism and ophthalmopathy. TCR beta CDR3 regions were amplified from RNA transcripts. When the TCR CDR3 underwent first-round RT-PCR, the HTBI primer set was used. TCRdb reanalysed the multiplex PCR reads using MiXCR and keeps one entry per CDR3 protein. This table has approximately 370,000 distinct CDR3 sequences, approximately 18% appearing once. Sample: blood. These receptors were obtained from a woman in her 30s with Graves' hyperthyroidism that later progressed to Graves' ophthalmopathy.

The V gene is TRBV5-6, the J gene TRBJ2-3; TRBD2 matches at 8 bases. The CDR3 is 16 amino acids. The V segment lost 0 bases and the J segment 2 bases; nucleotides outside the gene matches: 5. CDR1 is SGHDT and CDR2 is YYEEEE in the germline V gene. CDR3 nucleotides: TGTGCCAGCAGCTTGGGGCGGGGGGTTCTCACAGATACGCAGTATTTT. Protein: CASSLGRGVLTDTQYF.

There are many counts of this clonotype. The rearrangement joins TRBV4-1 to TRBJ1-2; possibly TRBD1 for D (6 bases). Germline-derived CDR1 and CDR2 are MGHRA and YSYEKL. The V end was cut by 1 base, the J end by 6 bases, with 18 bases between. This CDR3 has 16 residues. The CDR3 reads CASSQGTGAPSNGYTF. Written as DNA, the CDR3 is TGCGCCAGCAGCCAAGGGACGGGGGCGCCTTCAAATGGCTACACCTTC.

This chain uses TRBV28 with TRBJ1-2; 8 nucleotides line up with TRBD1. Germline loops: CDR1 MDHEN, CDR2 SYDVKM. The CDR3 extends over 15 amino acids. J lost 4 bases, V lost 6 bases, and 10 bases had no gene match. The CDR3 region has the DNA TGTGCCAGCAGCCCCCCCAGGGGGCGTTTCTATGGCTACACCTTC. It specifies CASSPPRGRFYGYTF.

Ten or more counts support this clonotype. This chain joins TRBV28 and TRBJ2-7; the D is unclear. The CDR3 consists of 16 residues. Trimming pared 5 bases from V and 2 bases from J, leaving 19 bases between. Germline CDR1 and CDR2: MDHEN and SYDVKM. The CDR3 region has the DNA TGTGCCAGCAGTCACTCCCAGGAGCCAGCTGCCTACGAGCAGTACTTC. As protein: CASSHSQEPAAYEQYF.

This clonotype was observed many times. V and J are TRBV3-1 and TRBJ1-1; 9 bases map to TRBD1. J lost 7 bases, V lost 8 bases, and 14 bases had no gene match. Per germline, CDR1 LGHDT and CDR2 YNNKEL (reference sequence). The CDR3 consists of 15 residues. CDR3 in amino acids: CASGDRGYGKGEAFF. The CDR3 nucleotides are TGTGCCAGCGGCGACAGGGGGTACGGTAAGGGTGAAGCTTTCTTT.

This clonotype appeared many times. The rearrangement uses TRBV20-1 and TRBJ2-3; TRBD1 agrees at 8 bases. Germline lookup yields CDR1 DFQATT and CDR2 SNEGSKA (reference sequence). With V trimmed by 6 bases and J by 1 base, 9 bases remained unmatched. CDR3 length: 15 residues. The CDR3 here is CSAQGLDRGTDTQYF. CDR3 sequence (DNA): TGCAGTGCCCAAGGTTTGGACAGGGGCACAGATACGCAGTATTTT.